These 3 T cell receptor beta chains originate from one sample sequenced in a study of cytomegalovirus exposure and HLA in healthy donors (dated by TCRdb to about 2017). The library was prepared using the immunoSEQ multiplex PCR assay. For the multiplex PCR, a mixture combining 60 forward primers for TCR Vbeta segments and 13 reverse primers for TCR Jbeta segments was used. The table comes from immuneACCESS by way of TCRdb, which keeps in-frame sequences with V and J called. Part of the clones is missing from these tables; in studies checked, under half for an unresolved V gene and the rest for unknown reasons. Counted in this sample were under 150,000 clones; just under 85% of them appeared once. The ten top clones hold approximately 2.8% of the sample. Sequencing used PBMCs. Receptor source: a boy younger than 10 in good health and CMV-seronegative.

Only one count was recorded for this clone. This sequence joins TRBV19 and TRBJ1-1; D gene uncertain. This CDR3 spans 15 amino acids. Germline V lookup: CDR1 LNHDA, CDR2 SQIVND (reference sequence). V was pared by 7 bases and J by 1 base, with 16 bases between. The CDR3 is CASTWQASTNTEAFF. CDR3 sequence (DNA): TGTGCCAGTACCTGGCAGGCCTCCACGAACACTGAAGCTTTCTTT.

The chain couples TRBV6-9 to TRBJ1-3; D is uncertain. Trimming shortened V by 7 bases and J by 0 bases, and 10 bases separated the two germline ends. CDR3 length: 14 amino acids. CDR1 MNHGY and CDR2 SVAAGI come from the germline V gene. The DNA for the CDR3 is TGTGCCAGCACCCTGACAAACTCTGGAAACACCATATATTTT. This codes for CASTLTNSGNTIYF.

The chain combines TRBV7-2 with TRBJ2-7; 9 bases match TRBD1. V lost 1 base to trimming and J lost 7 bases; unmatched junction nucleotides: 2. From germline, CDR1 is SGHTA and CDR2 FQGNSA. This CDR3 comprises 13 residues. The CDR3 nucleotides are TGTGCCAGCAGCTTAGACAGGGGGCTTGAGCAGTACTTC. It is translated as CASSLDRGLEQYF.